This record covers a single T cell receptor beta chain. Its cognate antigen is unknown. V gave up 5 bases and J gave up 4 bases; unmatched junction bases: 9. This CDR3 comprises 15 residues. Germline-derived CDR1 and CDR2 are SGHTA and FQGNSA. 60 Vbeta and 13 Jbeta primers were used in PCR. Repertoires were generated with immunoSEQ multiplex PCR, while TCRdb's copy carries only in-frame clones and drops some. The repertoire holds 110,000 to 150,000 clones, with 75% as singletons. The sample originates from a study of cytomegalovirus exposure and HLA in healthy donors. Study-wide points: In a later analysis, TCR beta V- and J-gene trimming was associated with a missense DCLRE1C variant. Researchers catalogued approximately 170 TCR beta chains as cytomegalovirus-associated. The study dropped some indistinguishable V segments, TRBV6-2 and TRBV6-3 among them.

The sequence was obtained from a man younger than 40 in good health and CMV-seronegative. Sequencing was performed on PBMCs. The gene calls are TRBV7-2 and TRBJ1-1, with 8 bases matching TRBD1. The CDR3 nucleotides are TGTGCCAGCAGCCGCAGACAGGGGAAGAGCACTGAAGCTTTCTTT. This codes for CASSRRQGKSTEAFF.